This entry describes one TCR beta chain. Sequencing used immunoSEQ multiplex PCR; TCRdb keeps in-frame clones, though not all of them. The repertoire holds about 55,000 clones, roughly 80% seen once, with roughly 3.9% in the top ten. The sample originates from a study of OX40 agonist ivuxolimab in advanced cancers. CDR3 length: 17 residues. J is TRBJ1-5 and V is TRBV21-1; TRBD1 reflects the table's D call only, with no check against the DNA. TRBV21-1 is marked as a pseudogene. The sequence derives from an adult with an advanced solid tumor such as melanoma, head and neck, liver or kidney cancer. The sample in question was CD4+ or CD8+ T cells sorted from blood, obtained in a trial of the OX40 agonist ivuxolimab. CDR3 sequence reads: CASSKAAYRGGNQPQHF. The CDR3 DNA follows: TGTGCCAGCAGCAAAGCAGCTTACAGGGGTGGCAATCAGCCCCAGCATTTT.